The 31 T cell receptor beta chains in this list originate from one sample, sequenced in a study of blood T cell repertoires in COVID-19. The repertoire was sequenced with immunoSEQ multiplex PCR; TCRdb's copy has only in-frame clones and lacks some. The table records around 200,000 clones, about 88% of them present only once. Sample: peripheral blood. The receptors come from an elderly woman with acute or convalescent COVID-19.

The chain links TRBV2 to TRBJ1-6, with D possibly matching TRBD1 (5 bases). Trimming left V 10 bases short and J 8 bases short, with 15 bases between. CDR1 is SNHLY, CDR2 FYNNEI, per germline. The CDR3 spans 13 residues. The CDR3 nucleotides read TGTGCCACAGCCGGGCAGGGCGATTCACCCCTCCACTTT. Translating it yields CATAGQGDSPLHF.

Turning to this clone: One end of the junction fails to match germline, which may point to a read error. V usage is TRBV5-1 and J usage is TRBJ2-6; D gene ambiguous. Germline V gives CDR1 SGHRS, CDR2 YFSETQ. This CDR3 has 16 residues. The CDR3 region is CASTLNSNSGANVLTF. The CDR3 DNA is TGCGCCAGCACCTTGAACAGTAACTCTGGGGCCAACGTCCTGACTTTC. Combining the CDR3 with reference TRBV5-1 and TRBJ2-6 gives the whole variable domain KAGVTQTPRYLIKTRGQQVTLSCSPISGHRSVSWYQQTPGQGLQFLFEYFSETQRNKGNFPGRFSGRQFSNSRSEMNVSTLELGDSALYLCASTLNSNSGANVLTFGAGSRLTVL.

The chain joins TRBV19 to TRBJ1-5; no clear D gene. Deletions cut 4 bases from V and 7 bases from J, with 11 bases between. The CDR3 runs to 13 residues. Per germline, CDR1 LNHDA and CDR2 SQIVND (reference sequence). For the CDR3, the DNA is TGTGCCAGTAGTACCCTAATAGCCCAGCCCCAGCATTTT. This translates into CASSTLIAQPQHF. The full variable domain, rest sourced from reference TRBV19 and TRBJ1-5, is DGGITQSPKYLFRKEGQNVTLSCEQNLNHDAMYWYRQDPGQGLRLIYYSQIVNDFQKGDIAEGYSVSREKKESFPLTVTSAQKNPTAFYLCASSTLIAQPQHFGDGTRLSIL.

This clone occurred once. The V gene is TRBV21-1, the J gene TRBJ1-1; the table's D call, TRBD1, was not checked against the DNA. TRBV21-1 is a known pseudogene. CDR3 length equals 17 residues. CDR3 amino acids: CASSHTWGQGRVSEAFF. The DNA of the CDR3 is TGTGCCAGCAGCCACACCTGGGGACAGGGGAGAGTTTCAGAAGCTTTCTTT.

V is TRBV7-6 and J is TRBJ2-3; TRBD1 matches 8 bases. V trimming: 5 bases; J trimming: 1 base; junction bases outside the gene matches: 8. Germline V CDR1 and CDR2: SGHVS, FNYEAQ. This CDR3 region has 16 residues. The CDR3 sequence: CASSIMSTGGTDTQYF. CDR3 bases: TGTGCCAGCAGCATAATGTCGACAGGGGGCACAGATACGCAGTATTTT.

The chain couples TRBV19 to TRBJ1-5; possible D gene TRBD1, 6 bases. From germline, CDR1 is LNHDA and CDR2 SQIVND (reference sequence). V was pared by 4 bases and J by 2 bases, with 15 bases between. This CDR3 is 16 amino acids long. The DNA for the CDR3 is TGTGCCAGTAGTAGGTACCCACAGGGTGGCAATCAGCCCCAGCATTTT. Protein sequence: CASSRYPQGGNQPQHF.

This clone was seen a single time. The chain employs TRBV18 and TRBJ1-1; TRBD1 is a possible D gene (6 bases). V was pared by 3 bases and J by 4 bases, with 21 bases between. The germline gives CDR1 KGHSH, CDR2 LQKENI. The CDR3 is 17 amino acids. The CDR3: CASSPREAGARFTEAFF. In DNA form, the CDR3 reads TGTGCCAGCTCACCCCGGGAGGCAGGGGCACGGTTCACTGAAGCTTTCTTT.

The CDR3 bases are TGTGCCTGGAGTGGTCTCGGCGGGAGGTACAATGAGCAGTTCTTC. Amino acid sequence: CAWSGLGGRYNEQFF. The rearrangement links TRBV30 to TRBJ2-1; 8 nucleotides match TRBD2. The J segment lost 4 bases and the V segment lost 1 base, leaving 6 bases of the junction unmatched. Germline assignment: CDR1 GTSNPN and CDR2 SVGIG (reference sequence). CDR3 length: 15 amino acids.

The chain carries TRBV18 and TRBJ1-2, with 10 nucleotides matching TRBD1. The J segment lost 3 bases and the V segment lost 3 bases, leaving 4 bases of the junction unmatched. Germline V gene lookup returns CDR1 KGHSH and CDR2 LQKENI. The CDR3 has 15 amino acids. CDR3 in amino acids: CASSPGQGGYYGYTF. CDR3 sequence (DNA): TGTGCCAGCTCACCCGGACAGGGGGGCTACTATGGCTACACCTTC.

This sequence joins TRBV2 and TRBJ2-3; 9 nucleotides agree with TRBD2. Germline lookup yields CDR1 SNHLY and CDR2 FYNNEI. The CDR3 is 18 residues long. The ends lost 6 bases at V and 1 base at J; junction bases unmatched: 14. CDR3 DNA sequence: TGTGCCAGCAGGGGGTTGGCGGGAGGGCCTCTCCGCACAGATACGCAGTATTTT. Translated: CASRGLAGGPLRTDTQYF.

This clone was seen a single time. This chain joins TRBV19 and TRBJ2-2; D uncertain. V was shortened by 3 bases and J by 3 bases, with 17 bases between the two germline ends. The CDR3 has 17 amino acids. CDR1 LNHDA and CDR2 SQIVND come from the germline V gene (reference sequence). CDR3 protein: CASSMPSSSRDTGELFF. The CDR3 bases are TGTGCCAGTAGTATGCCTTCCTCGAGCCGGGACACCGGGGAGCTGTTTTTT. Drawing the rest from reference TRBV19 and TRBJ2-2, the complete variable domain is DGGITQSPKYLFRKEGQNVTLSCEQNLNHDAMYWYRQDPGQGLRLIYYSQIVNDFQKGDIAEGYSVSREKKESFPLTVTSAQKNPTAFYLCASSMPSSSRDTGELFFGEGSRLTVL.

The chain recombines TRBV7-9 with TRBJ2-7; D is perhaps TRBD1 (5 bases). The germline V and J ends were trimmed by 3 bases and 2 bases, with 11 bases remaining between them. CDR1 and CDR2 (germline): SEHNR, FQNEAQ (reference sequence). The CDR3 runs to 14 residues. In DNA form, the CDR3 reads TGTGCCAGCAGCTTTACAGGCGTGACCTACGAGCAGTACTTC. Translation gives CASSFTGVTYEQYF.

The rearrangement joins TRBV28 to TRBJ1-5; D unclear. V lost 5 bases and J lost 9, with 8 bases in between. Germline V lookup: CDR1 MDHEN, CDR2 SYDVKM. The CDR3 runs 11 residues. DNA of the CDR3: TGTGCCAGCAGTCGGGAGCGGCCCCAGCATTTT. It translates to CASSRERPQHF.

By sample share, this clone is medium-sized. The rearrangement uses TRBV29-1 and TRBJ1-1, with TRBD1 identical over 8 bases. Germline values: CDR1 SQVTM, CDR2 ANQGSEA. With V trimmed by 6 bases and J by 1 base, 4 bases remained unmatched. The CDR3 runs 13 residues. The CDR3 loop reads CSVDGQGNTEAFF. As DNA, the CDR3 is TGCAGCGTGGATGGACAGGGGAACACTGAAGCTTTCTTT.

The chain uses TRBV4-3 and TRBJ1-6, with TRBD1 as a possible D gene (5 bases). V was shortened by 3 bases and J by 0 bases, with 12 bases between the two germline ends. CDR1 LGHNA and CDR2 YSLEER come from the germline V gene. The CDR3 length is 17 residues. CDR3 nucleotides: TGCGCCAGCAGCCAGGGAGGGACGTTCTCCTATAATTCACCCCTCCACTTT. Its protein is CASSQGGTFSYNSPLHF.

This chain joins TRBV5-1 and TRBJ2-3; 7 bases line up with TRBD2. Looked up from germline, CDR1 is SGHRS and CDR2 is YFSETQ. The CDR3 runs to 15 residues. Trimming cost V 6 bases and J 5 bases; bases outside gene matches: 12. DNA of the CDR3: TGCGCCAGCACCTCTGGGGCGGGAGAAGGAGATACGCAGTATTTT. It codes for CASTSGAGEGDTQYF.

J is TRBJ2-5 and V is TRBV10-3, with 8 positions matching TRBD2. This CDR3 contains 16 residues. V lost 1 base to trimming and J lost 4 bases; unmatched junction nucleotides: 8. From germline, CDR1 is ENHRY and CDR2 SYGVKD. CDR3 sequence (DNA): TGTGCCATCAGTGAGTTGGAAGCGGGAGAAGGAGAGACCCAGTACTTC. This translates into CAISELEAGEGETQYF.

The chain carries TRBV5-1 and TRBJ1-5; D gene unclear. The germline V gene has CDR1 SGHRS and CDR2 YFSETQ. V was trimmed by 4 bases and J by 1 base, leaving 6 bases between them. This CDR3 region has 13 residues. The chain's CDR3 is CASSPLSNQPQHF. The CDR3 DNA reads TGCGCCAGCAGCCCACTAAGCAATCAGCCCCAGCATTTT. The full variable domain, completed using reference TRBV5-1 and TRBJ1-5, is KAGVTQTPRYLIKTRGQQVTLSCSPISGHRSVSWYQQTPGQGLQFLFEYFSETQRNKGNFPGRFSGRQFSNSRSEMNVSTLELGDSALYLCASSPLSNQPQHFGDGTRLSIL.

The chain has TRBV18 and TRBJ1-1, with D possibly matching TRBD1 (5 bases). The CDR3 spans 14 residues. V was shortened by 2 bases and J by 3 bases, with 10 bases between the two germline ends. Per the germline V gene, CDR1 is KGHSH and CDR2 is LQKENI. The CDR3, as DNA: TGTGCCAGCTCACCAGGATTGACAGACACTGAAGCTTTCTTT. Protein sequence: CASSPGLTDTEAFF.

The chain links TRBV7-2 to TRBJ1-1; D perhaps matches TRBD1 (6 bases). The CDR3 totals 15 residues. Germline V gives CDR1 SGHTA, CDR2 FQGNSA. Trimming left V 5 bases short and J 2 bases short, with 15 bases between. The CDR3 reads CASSLTGTVNTEAFF. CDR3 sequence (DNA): TGTGCCAGCAGCCTGACAGGCACGGTCAACACTGAAGCTTTCTTT.

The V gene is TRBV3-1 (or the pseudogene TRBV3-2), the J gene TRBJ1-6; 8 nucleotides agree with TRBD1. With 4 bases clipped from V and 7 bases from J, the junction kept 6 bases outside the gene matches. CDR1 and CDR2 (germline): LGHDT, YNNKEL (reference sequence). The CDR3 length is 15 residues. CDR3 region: CASSPSGGPNSPLHF. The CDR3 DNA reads TGTGCCAGCAGCCCGTCAGGGGGCCCGAATTCACCCCTCCACTTT.

CDR3 in amino acids: CASSIAPGRDTEAFF. The CDR3 region has the DNA TGTGCCAGTAGTATAGCCCCGGGGAGGGACACTGAAGCTTTCTTT. The chain couples TRBV19 to TRBJ1-1; D not certain. In germline, CDR1 is LNHDA, CDR2 SQIVND (reference sequence). CDR3 length: 15 amino acids. V was pared by 1 base and J by 3 bases, with 12 bases between.

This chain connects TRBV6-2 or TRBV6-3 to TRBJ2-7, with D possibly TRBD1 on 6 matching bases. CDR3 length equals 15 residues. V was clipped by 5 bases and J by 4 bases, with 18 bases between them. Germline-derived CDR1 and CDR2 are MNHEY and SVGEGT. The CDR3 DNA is TGTGCCAGCAGTCGTGAATGGGACATAGGTTACGAGCAGTACTTC. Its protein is CASSREWDIGYEQYF.

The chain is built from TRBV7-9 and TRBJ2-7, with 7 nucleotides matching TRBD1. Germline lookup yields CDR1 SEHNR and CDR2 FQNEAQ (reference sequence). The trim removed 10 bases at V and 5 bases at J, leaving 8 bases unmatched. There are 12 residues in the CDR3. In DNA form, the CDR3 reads TGTGCCACAGGGGGAGTGAGCGACGAGCAGTACTTC. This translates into CATGGVSDEQYF. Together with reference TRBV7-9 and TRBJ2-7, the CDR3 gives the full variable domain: DTGVSQNPRHKITKRGQNVTFRCDPISEHNRLYWYRQTLGQGPEFLTYFQNEAQLEKSRLLSDRFSAERPKGSFSTLEIQRTEQGDSAMYLCATGGVSDEQYFGPGTRLTVT.

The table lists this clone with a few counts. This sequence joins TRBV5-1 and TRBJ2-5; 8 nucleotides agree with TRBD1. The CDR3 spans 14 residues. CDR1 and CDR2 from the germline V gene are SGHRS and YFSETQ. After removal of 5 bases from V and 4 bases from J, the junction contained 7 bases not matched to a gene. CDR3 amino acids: CASSAGGAAETQYF. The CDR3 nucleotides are TGCGCCAGCAGTGCAGGGGGCGCTGCAGAGACCCAGTACTTC.

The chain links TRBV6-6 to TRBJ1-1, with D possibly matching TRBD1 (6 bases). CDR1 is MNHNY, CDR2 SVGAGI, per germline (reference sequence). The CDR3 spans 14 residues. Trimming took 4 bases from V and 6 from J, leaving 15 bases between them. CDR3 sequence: CASSLDRPSAEAFF. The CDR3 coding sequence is TGTGCCAGCAGTTTAGACAGGCCTTCGGCTGAAGCTTTCTTT.

As DNA, the CDR3 is TGTGCCAGCAGTGACAGCAACTATGGCTACACCTTC. It specifies CASSDSNYGYTF. This sequence joins TRBV6-2 or TRBV6-3 and TRBJ1-2, with D possibly TRBD1 on 5 matching bases. The CDR3 contains 12 residues. The V gene's germline CDR1 is MNHEY and CDR2 SVGEGT. Trimming pared 5 bases from V and 2 bases from J, leaving 6 bases between.

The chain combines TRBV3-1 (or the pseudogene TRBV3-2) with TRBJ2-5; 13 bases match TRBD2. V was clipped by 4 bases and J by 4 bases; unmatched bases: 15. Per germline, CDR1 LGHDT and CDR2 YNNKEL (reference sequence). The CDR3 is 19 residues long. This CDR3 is CASSLSTSGREGLGETQYF. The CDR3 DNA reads TGTGCCAGCAGCCTATCCACTAGCGGGAGGGAAGGTTTGGGAGAGACCCAGTACTTC.

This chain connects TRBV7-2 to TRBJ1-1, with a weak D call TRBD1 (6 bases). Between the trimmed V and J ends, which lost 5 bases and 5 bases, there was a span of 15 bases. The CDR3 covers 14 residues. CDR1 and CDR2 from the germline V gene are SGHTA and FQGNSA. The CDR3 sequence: CASSRGGAQTEAFF. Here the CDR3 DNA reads TGTGCCAGCAGCCGGGGGGGGGCGCAAACTGAAGCTTTCTTT.

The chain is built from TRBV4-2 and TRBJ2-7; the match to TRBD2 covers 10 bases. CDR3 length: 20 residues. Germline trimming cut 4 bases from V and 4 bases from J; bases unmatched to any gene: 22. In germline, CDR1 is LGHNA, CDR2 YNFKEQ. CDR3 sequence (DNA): TGTGCCAGCAGCCTTATTGCCGGCACATTTAGCGGGAGGTCTTTTTACGAGCAGTACTTC. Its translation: CASSLIAGTFSGRSFYEQYF.

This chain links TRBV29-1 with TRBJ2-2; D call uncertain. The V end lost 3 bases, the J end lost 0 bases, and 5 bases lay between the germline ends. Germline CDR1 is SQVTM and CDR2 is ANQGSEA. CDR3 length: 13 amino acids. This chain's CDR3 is CSVDRANTGELFF. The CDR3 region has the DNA TGCAGCGTTGATCGGGCGAACACCGGGGAGCTGTTTTTT.